The rows below give T cell receptor beta chains drawn from one sample of a study of shared clonotypes between healthy human individuals. Assay used: immunoSEQ multiplex PCR; TCRdb lists only in-frame clones, some missing. The sample has 2 million to 2.5 million clones, approximately 95% seen once; the top ten hold 0.13%. The sequencing sample was made of naive CD4+ T cells sorted from blood. Source of these receptors: a man between 18 and 29 years old in good health. Each CDR3 is given with its conserved first and last residue.

v_gene: TRBV25-1
j_gene: TRBJ2-3
CDR3aa: CASSDPSPSTDTQYF

v_gene: TRBV6-5
j_gene: TRBJ1-1
CDR3aa: CASSTLFNTEAFF

v_gene: TRBV28
j_gene: TRBJ1-2
CDR3aa: CASNVGGSGGEYGYTF

v_gene: TRBV11-2
j_gene: TRBJ2-1
CDR3aa: CASSPDRGNEQFF

v_gene: TRBV5-4
j_gene: TRBJ2-3
CDR3aa: CASSPQGAMGDTQYF

v_gene: TRBV6-5
j_gene: TRBJ2-5
CDR3aa: CASRGTGVETQYF

v_gene: TRBV30
j_gene: TRBJ2-7
CDR3aa: CAWREDSLGNYEQYF

v_gene: TRBV29-1
j_gene: TRBJ1-1
CDR3aa: CSVHRQGANTEAFF

v_gene: TRBV6-1
j_gene: TRBJ2-7
CDR3aa: CASNWSGSSSYEQYF

v_gene: TRBV30
j_gene: TRBJ1-5
CDR3aa: CAWSGVNSNQPQHF

v_gene: TRBV5-1
j_gene: TRBJ2-7
CDR3aa: CASSTDNSYEQYF

v_gene: TRBV6-1
j_gene: TRBJ2-7
CDR3aa: CASRTSGSLYEQYF

v_gene: TRBV28
j_gene: TRBJ1-1
CDR3aa: CASSLVLGAKAFF